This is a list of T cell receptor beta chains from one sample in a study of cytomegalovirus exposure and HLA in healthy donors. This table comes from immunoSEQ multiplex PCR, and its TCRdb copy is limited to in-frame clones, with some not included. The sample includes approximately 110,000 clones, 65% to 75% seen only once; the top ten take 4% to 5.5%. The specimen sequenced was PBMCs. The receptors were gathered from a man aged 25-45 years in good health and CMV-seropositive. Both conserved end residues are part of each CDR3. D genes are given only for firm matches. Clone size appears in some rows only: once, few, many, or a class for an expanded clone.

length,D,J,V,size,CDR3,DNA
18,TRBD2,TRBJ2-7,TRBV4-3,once,CASSQDLSLAGLDYEQYF,TGCGCCAGCAGCCAAGATCTGAGTCTAGCGGGACTCGACTACGAGCAGTACTTC
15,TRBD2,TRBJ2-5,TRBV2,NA,CASSDQPSGQETQYF,TGTGCCAGCAGTGACCAGCCTAGCGGTCAAGAGACCCAGTACTTC
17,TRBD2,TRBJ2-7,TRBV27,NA,CASSLYASGLADYEQYF,TGTGCCAGCAGTCTTTATGCCTCGGGACTAGCGGACTACGAGCAGTACTTC
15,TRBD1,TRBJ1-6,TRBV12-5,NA,CASGLRDRNNSPLHF,TGTGCTAGTGGTTTGAGGGACAGGAATAATTCACCCCTCCACTTT
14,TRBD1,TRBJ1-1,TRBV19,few,CASSYRGPGTEAFF,TGTGCCAGTAGTTACAGGGGGCCGGGCACTGAAGCTTTCTTT
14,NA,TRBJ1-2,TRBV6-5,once,CASRSQGIYDGYTF,TGTGCCAGCAGGTCCCAGGGAATCTACGATGGCTACACCTTC
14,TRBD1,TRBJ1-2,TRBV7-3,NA,CASSPDREQGGYTF,TGTGCCAGCAGCCCGGACAGGGAACAGGGTGGCTACACCTTC
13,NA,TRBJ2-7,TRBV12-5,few,CASGFMSFYEQYF,TGTGCTAGTGGTTTTATGTCCTTCTACGAGCAGTACTTC
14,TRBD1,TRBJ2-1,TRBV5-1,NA,CASSGQGADNEQFF,TGCGCCAGCAGCGGGCAGGGGGCAGACAATGAGCAGTTCTTC
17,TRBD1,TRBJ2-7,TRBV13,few,CASSLRMTGVSSYEQYF,TGTGCCAGCAGCCTTCGAATGACAGGGGTGAGCTCCTACGAGCAGTACTTC
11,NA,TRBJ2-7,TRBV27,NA,CASSLSVEQYF,TGTGCCAGCAGTTTATCGGTCGAGCAGTACTTC
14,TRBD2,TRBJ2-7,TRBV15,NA,CATSPGGATYEQYF,TGTGCCACCAGCCCGGGAGGGGCGACCTACGAGCAGTACTTC
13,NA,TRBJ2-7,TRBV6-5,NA,CASSLERGSEQYF,TGTGCCAGCAGCTTAGAGAGAGGGAGCGAGCAGTACTTC
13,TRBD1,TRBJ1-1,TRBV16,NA,CASRAGDSRPAFF,TGTGCCAGCAGGGCCGGGGACAGCCGTCCCGCTTTCTTT
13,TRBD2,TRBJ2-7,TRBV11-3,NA,CASSSGESYEQYF,TGTGCCAGCAGCAGCGGGGAAAGCTACGAGCAGTACTTC
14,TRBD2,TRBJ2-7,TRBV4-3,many,CASSPRLAVYEQYF,TGCGCCAGCAGCCCGCGACTAGCGGTTTACGAGCAGTACTTC
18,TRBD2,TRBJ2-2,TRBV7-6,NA,CASSPMGLAGPRGGELFF,TGTGCCAGCAGCCCAATGGGACTAGCGGGGCCGCGGGGCGGGGAGCTGTTTTTT
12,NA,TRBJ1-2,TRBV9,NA,CASSRSGYGYPF,TGTGCCAGCAGCCGATCGGGATATGGCTACCCCTTC
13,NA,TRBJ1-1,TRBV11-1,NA,CASSRVWDTEAFF,TGTGCCAGCAGCCGGGTTTGGGACACTGAAGCTTTCTTT
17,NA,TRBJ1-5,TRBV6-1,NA,CASSELGAGVLGQPQHF,TGTGCCAGCAGTGAATTAGGGGCAGGGGTATTGGGTCAGCCCCAGCATTTT
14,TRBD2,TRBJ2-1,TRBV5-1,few,CASSSTGTSDEQFF,TGCGCCAGCAGCTCAACTGGGACTAGCGATGAGCAGTTCTTC
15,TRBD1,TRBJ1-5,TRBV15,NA,CATSLDRGRNQPQHF,TGTGCCACCAGCCTTGACAGGGGGCGGAATCAGCCCCAGCATTTT
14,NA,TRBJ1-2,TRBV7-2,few,CASSSNGLNYGYPF,TGTGCCAGCAGCTCCAACGGACTTAACTATGGCTACCCCTTC
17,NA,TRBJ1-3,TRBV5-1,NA,CASSPGGFGNSGNTIYF,TGCGCCAGCAGCCCTGGGGGGTTTGGCAACTCTGGAAACACCATATATTTT
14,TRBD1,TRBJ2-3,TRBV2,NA,CAGRDRGGGDTQYF,TGTGCCGGTAGGGACAGGGGAGGTGGAGATACGCAGTATTTT
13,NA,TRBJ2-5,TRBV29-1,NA,CSALGGAQETQYF,TGCAGCGCCTTGGGGGGGGCCCAAGAGACCCAGTACTTC
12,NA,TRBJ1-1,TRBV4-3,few,CASSPDYKEAFF,TGCGCCAGCAGCCCGGACTACAAAGAGGCTTTCTTT
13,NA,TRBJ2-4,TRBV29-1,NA,CSAAGTAKNIQYF,TGCAGCGCCGCGGGGACAGCCAAAAACATTCAGTACTTC
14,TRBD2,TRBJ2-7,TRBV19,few,CASSISGGGFEQYF,TGTGCCAGTAGTATATCCGGGGGAGGGTTCGAGCAGTACTTC
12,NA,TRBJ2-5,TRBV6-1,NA,CASSEWRETQYF,TGTGCCAGCAGTGAATGGAGGGAGACCCAGTACTTC
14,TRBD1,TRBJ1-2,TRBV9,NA,CASSVAQGNYGYTF,TGTGCCAGCAGCGTAGCACAGGGGAACTATGGCTACACCTTC
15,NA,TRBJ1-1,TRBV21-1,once,CASSKDNREGTEAFF,TGTGCCAGCAGCAAAGATAACAGAGAGGGCACTGAAGCTTTCTTT
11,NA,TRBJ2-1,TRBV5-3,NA,CASSTGNEQFF,TGTGCCAGCAGCACCGGTAATGAGCAGTTCTTC
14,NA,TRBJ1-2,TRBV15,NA,CATSRDRGSSGYTF,TGTGCCACCAGCAGAGACAGGGGATCGAGCGGCTACACCTTC
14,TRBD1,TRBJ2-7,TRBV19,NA,CASSIGDSSYEQYF,TGTGCCAGTAGTATAGGGGACAGCTCCTACGAGCAGTACTTC
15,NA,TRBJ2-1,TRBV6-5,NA,CASSYSGSSYNEQFF,TGTGCCAGCAGTTATTCCGGTAGCTCCTACAATGAGCAGTTCTTC
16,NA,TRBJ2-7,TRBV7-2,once,CASSLDGGEASYEQYF,TGTGCCAGCAGCTTAGATGGAGGGGAGGCCTCCTACGAGCAGTACTTC
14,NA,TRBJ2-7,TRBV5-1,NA,CASSLEPSGYEQYF,TGCGCCAGCAGCTTGGAACCTTCAGGCTACGAGCAGTACTTC
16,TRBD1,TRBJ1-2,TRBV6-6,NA,CASSYSGQGGSYGYTF,TGTGCCAGCAGTTACTCGGGACAGGGAGGCAGCTATGGCTACACCTTC
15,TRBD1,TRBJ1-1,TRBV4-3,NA,CASSHRQGGGTEAFF,TGCGCCAGCAGCCACCGGCAGGGGGGCGGCACTGAAGCTTTCTTT
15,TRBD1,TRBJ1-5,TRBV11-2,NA,CASSLDSGTGQPQHF,TGTGCCAGCAGCTTAGATTCGGGGACAGGTCAGCCCCAGCATTTT
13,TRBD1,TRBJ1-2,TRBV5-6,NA,CASSWGQGMDYTF,TGTGCCAGCAGCTGGGGACAGGGAATGGACTACACCTTC
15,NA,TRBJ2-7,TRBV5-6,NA,CASSLSGSTSYEQYF,TGTGCCAGCAGCTTGTCAGGGTCCACTTCCTACGAGCAGTACTTC
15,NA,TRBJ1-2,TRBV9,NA,CASSSLGGAGYGYTF,TGTGCCAGCAGCTCCCTTGGGGGCGCGGGCTATGGCTACACCTTC
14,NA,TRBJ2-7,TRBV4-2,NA,CASSGKGGSGEQYF,TGTGCCAGCAGCGGAAAGGGCGGGTCCGGCGAGCAGTACTTC
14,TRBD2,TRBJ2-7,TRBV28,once,CASSPTGGPYEQYF,TGTGCCAGCAGTCCGACGGGGGGGCCCTACGAGCAGTACTTC
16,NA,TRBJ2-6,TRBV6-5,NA,CASSYSAIPGANVLTF,TGTGCCAGCAGTTACTCTGCTATTCCTGGGGCCAACGTCCTGACTTTC
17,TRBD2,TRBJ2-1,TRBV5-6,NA,CASSLGVGGGPYNEQFF,TGTGCCAGCAGCTTGGGTGTCGGGGGGGGACCTTACAATGAGCAGTTCTTC
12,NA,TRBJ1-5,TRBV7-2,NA,CASSAGDRTQHF,TGTGCCAGCAGCGCTGGCGACAGGACCCAGCATTTT
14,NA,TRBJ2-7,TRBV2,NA,CASSEALDHYEQYF,TGTGCCAGCAGTGAAGCACTAGACCACTACGAGCAGTACTTC
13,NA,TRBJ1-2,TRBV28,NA,CASSYTRGGGYTF,TGTGCCAGCAGCTACACGCGGGGGGGAGGCTACACCTTC
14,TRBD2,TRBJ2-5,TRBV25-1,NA,CASSDWGGRGTQYF,TGTGCCAGCAGTGATTGGGGGGGTCGGGGGACCCAGTACTTC
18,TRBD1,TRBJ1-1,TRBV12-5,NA,CASGLRGQARYSVYGAFF,TGTGCTAGTGGTTTGCGGGGACAGGCCCGTTATTCCGTCTACGGAGCTTTCTTT
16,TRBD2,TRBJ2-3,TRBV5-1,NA,CASSRTSGGSTDTQYF,TGCGCCAGCAGCCGGACTAGCGGGGGAAGCACAGATACGCAGTATTTT
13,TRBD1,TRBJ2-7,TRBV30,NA,CALHRGLTYEQYF,TGTGCCTTACACAGGGGGCTGACCTACGAGCAGTACTTC